The source of this T cell receptor beta chain is a study of cytomegalovirus exposure and HLA in healthy donors. CDR3 length: 15 residues. Unmatched junction bases numbered 13, after V lost 6 bases and J lost 5 bases. Looked up from germline, CDR1 is SGHDT and CDR2 is YYEEEE. Both 60 Vbeta primers and 13 Jbeta primers went into the PCR. Assay used: immunoSEQ multiplex PCR; TCRdb lists only in-frame clones, some missing. The sample consists of roughly 200,000 clones, over 65% of them appearing once. This sequence was found in a woman aged 55-70 years in good health and CMV-seropositive. The sequencing input was PBMCs. The chain couples TRBV5-6 to TRBJ2-7; 8 bases map to TRBD2. This chain's CDR3 is CASTSRGGGRDEQYF. CDR3 nucleotides: TGTGCCAGCACTTCCCGGGGGGGAGGTCGGGACGAGCAGTACTTC.